What follows are 13 T cell receptor beta chains derived from one specimen sequenced in a study of blood T cells in healthy people across ages. It was with a sample-barcoded 5' primer and a J-beta primer mix that a second PCR of about 6 to 12 cycles was run. TCRdb fed the 5' RACE reads into MiXCR, producing one record per CDR3 protein. The sample lists 600,000 or so distinct CDR3 sequences; more than 20% were seen once. Sequenced material: blood. The receptors here all came from a man between 65 and 85 years old in good health.

This clonotype appeared a few times. A much larger clone differs by one base, so this may be a read error. CDR3 sequence reads: CSASEFGGGQTYEQYF. CDR3 coding DNA: TGCAGTGCTAGCGAATTTGGGGGGGGTCAGACCTACGAGCAGTACTTC. V usage is TRBV20-1 and J usage is TRBJ2-7; 7 bases agree with TRBD2. V was clipped by 3 bases and J by 2 bases; unmatched bases: 13. Germline-derived CDR1 and CDR2 are DFQATT and SNEGSKA (reference sequence). The CDR3 has 16 residues.

This clonotype was seen only a few times. The gene calls are TRBV20-1 and TRBJ2-5; possible D gene TRBD2, 7 bases. This CDR3 has 15 amino acids. The germline V gene encodes CDR1 DFQATT and CDR2 SNEGSKA (reference sequence). Trimming removed 6 bases from V and 5 bases from J, with 22 bases in between. CDR3: CSARTLEGGRETQYF. In DNA form, the CDR3 reads TGCAGTGCCAGAACCCTCGAGGGGGGGCGTGAGACCCAGTACTTC.

There are a few counts of this clonotype. J is TRBJ2-1 and V is TRBV12-3 or TRBV12-4, with 12 bases that match TRBD2. V lost 5 bases, J lost 0 bases, and 11 bases stayed unmatched. The CDR3 runs to 19 residues. Written as DNA, the CDR3 is TGTGCCAGCAGTCCCGACGGACTAGCGGGGACGAGCTCCTACAATGAGCAGTTCTTC. This encodes CASSPDGLAGTSSYNEQFF.

The V call is TRBV20-1, the J call TRBJ2-5; TRBD1 or TRBD2 may be the D gene (6 bases each). CDR3 size: 14 residues. Germline V lookup: CDR1 DFQATT, CDR2 SNEGSKA (reference sequence). Trimming cost V 3 bases and J 2 bases, with 13 bases left between them. In DNA form, the CDR3 reads TGCAGTGCTAGTGGGGGGCTGGGACAAGAGACCCAGTACTTC. Protein product: CSASGGLGQETQYF.

The chain joins TRBV4-2 to TRBJ2-5; D possibly matches TRBD1 or TRBD2 (5 bases each). CDR1 and CDR2 (germline): LGHNA, YNFKEQ. The CDR3 is 15 amino acids. The ends were cut back, 2 bases at V and 5 bases at J, with 15 bases in the middle. The CDR3 region is CASSQRAGWGETQYF. Here the CDR3 DNA reads TGTGCCAGCAGCCAACGCGCAGGGTGGGGGGAGACCCAGTACTTC.

The rearrangement uses TRBV5-1 and TRBJ2-5; 10 bases agree with TRBD2. The better agreement between TRBJ2-1 and the DNA end casts doubt on the J call. This CDR3 comprises 15 residues. Germline lookup yields CDR1 SGHRS and CDR2 YFSETQ. CDR3 sequence reads: CASSLGLAGLDEQFF. As DNA, the CDR3 is TGCGCCAGCAGCTTGGGACTAGCGGGTTTGGATGAGCAGTTCTTC.

This clonotype was seen a handful of times. The genes are TRBV28 and TRBJ2-2; the D is unclear. The CDR3 consists of 14 residues. Per germline, CDR1 MDHEN and CDR2 SYDVKM. The V end lost 7 bases, the J end lost 2 bases, and 11 bases lay between the germline ends. The CDR3, as DNA: TGTGCCAGCAACCTTGCCGTAAACACCGGGGAGCTGTTTTTT. Amino acids: CASNLAVNTGELFF.

This clonotype was seen a few times. This chain uses TRBV19 with TRBJ2-2; the match to TRBD1 covers 8 bases. This CDR3 spans 16 amino acids. After removal of 4 bases from V and 4 bases from J, the junction contained 8 bases not matched to a gene. Germline CDR1 LNHDA, CDR2 SQIVND (reference sequence). The CDR3 loop reads CASSKDRDGGTGELFF. CDR3 in DNA: TGTGCCAGTAGTAAGGACAGGGACGGGGGCACCGGGGAGCTGTTTTTT.

The rearrangement uses TRBV20-1 and TRBJ2-3, with 16 nucleotides matching TRBD2. The germline V gene has CDR1 DFQATT and CDR2 SNEGSKA (reference sequence). The CDR3 loop spans 19 amino acids. Trimming at V came to 1 base and at J to 4 bases, leaving 11 bases not matched to a gene. CDR3 sequence reads: CSARGASGTSGRAPDTQYF. CDR3 bases: TGCAGTGCTAGAGGTGCTTCCGGGACTAGCGGGAGGGCACCAGATACGCAGTATTTT.

The chain links TRBV5-5 to TRBJ2-3, with D tentatively TRBD1 (6 bases). V was pared by 2 bases and J by 2 bases, with 12 bases between. CDR3 length: 15 residues. CDR1 and CDR2 from the germline V gene are SGHKS and YYEKEE (reference sequence). CDR3 sequence: CASSFPDRTTDTQYF. In DNA form, the CDR3 reads TGTGCCAGCAGCTTTCCGGACAGAACCACAGATACGCAGTATTTT.

The rearrangement links TRBV6-1 to TRBJ2-4; 10 bases are a match to TRBD1. The CDR3 has 18 amino acids. V shed 7 bases, J shed 3 bases, and the junction held 15 bases outside the gene matches. CDR1 MNHNS and CDR2 SASEGT come from the germline V gene. The CDR3 spells CASKGLDRGLRGKNIQYF. CDR3 DNA: TGTGCCAGCAAGGGATTGGACAGGGGGTTGAGAGGCAAAAACATTCAGTACTTC.

This clonotype has more than one count but fewer than ten. The rearrangement links TRBV28 to TRBJ1-1, with TRBD1 as a possible D gene (5 bases). V was cut by 3 bases and J by 8 bases, with 13 bases left in between. CDR1 is MDHEN and CDR2 is SYDVKM in the germline V gene. This CDR3 contains 13 residues. The CDR3 is CASSFSGRAEAFF. Here the CDR3 DNA reads TGTGCCAGCAGTTTTAGCGGCAGGGCCGAAGCTTTCTTT.

This chain links TRBV20-1 with TRBJ2-1; 9 bases line up with TRBD2. The CDR3 is made up of 15 amino acids. Germline values: CDR1 DFQATT, CDR2 SNEGSKA (reference sequence). V dropped 2 bases and J dropped 6; count of bases not matched to a gene: 8. CDR3 region: CSARFALAGLNEQFF. The CDR3 DNA follows: TGCAGTGCTAGATTCGCCCTAGCGGGACTCAATGAGCAGTTCTTC.